This T cell receptor beta chain emerged from a study of cytotoxic CD8 clonotypes in ibrutinib-treated CLL. Study-wide context: Response samples were taken after a median about twelve months of treatment, range 6 to 36.

Using immunoSEQ multiplex PCR, the repertoire was profiled, and TCRdb retains in-frame clones only, with some absent. The sample has some 160,000 clones, more than 75% seen once; the top ten hold roughly 1.9%. Libraries of TCR beta were made from roughly 2.2 micrograms of genomic DNA that came from cryopreserved PBMCs. Germline V CDR1 and CDR2: MNHNS, SASEGT. This CDR3 is 15 amino acids long. Trimming took off 4 bases at V and 2 bases at J, with 13 bases between the two ends. This clone counts as medium-sized. Antigen: not known. General study points: Baseline levels were approached again at progression, after clonality had risen at ibrutinib response. Clonality at baseline surpassed age-matched healthy donors and tracked circulating CD8+ T-cell counts.

This TCR came from a human donor with chronic lymphocytic leukemia. Source: PBMCs, taken after 12 months of ibrutinib treatment. The chain employs TRBV6-1 and TRBJ2-3, with no clear D. CDR3 region: CASSGSGFPTDTQYF. CDR3 nucleotides: TGTGCCAGCAGTGGATCAGGATTCCCCACAGATACGCAGTATTTT.